The present T cell receptor (beta chain) was sequenced within a study of blood T cell repertoires in COVID-19. Study background: The origin of the acute and convalescent COVID-19 samples was the United States, Italy and Spain. T cells, B-cell-depleted T cells, or PBMCs supplied cDNA or gDNA.

Sequencing was performed with immunoSEQ multiplex PCR; in TCRdb, only in-frame clones are kept and a portion is missing. The sample carries 130,000 to 150,000 clones, around 89% recorded once. Germline CDR1 and CDR2: LGHDT and YNNKEL (reference sequence). The CDR3 has 12 residues. V was cut by 4 bases and J by 4 bases, with 7 bases left in between. The chain uses TRBV3-1 (or the pseudogene TRBV3-2) and TRBJ1-2; D ambiguous. The sequenced material came from peripheral blood. The sequence was obtained from a woman aged 60-75 years with active COVID-19. In DNA, the CDR3 is TGTGCCAGCAGCCCGAACAGCTATGGCTACACCTTC. Translation: CASSPNSYGYTF.